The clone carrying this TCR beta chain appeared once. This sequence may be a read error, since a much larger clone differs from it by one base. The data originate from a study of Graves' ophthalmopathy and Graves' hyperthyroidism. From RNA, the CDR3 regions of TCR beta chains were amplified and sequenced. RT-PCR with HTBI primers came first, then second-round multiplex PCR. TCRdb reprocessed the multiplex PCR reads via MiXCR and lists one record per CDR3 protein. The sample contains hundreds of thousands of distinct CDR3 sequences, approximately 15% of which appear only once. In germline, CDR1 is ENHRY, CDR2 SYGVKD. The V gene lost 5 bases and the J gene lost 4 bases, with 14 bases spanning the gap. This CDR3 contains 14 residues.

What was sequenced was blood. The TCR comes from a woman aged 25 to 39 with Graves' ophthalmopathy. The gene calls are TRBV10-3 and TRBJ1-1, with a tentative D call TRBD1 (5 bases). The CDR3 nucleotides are TGTGCCATCAGTTCAGACACAGGAGCCACTGAAGCTTTCTTT. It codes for CAISSDTGATEAFF.